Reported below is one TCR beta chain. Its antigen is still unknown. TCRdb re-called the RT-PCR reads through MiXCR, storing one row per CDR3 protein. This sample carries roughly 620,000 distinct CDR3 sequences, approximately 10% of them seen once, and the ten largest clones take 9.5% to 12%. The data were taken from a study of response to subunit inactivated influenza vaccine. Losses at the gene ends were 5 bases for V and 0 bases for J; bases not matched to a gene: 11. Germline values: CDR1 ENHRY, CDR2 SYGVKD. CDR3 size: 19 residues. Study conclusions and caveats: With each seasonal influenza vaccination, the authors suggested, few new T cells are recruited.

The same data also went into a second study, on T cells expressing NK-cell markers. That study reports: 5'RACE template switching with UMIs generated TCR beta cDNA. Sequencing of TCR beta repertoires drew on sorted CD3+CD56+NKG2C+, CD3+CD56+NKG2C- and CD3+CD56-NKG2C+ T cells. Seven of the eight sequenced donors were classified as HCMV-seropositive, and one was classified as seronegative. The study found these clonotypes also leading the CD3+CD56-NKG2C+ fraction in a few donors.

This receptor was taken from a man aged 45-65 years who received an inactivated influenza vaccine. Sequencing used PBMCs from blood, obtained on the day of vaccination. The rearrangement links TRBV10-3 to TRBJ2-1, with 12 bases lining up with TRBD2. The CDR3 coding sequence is TGTGCCATCAGTTCCTCCGGACTAGCGGGAATCAGCTCCTACAATGAGCAGTTCTTC. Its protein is CAISSSGLAGISSYNEQFF.